This TCR beta chain was retrieved from a study of T cells in Graves' hyperthyroidism and ophthalmopathy (dated by TCRdb to the late 2010s). Broadly, across the study: Peripheral blood was sampled at the time of initial diagnosis, prior to any treatment. To identify distinguishing TCR V-J signatures, a discovery cohort of 100 patients was used, comprising fewer than 45 with Graves' ophthalmopathy and around 60 with stable Graves' hyperthyroidism. Whether ophthalmopathy could be predicted prospectively was tested in an independent validation cohort made up of roughly 19 hyperthyroidism patients plus 17 patients who later progressed to ophthalmopathy. The roughly 91 discovery patients were randomly divided into training and test sets at a 7:3 ratio. In addition, the study compared T-cell repertoires in thyroid tissue and in blood from five or six Graves' hyperthyroidism patients. After sampling, hyperthyroidism patients received methimazole starting at 30 mg daily, and ophthalmopathy patients received high-dose intravenous methylprednisolone. The paper reports TCR Vbeta CDR3 sequencing of approximately 130 peripheral blood samples: fewer than 50 ophthalmopathy, fewer than 85 hyperthyroidism and about 17 progressor patients.

General study outcomes and caveats: A 13 V-J signature model separated ophthalmopathy from stable hyperthyroidism, with about 90% sensitivity and 81.08% specificity in cross-validation and 80%/75% in testing. Most expanded thyroid clonotypes (frequency above 0.001) were also detected in blood, suggesting blood repertoires may reflect thyroid immune responses. During validation, the model predicted progression to ophthalmopathy a median of around six months ahead of onset, with approximately 70% sensitivity and about 75% specificity. No statistical method was used to set the sample size in advance, and investigators knew the group allocation.

The TCR beta CDR3 regions were amplified from the RNA transcripts. The first round of RT-PCR for the TCR CDR3 was performed with the HTBI primer set and the Qiagen OneStep RT-PCR kit. Libraries were constructed in a second round of multiplex PCR, after which size selection and purification were performed. Libraries were sequenced paired-end with 100 bp reads on an Illumina HiSeq2000. As for the authors' bioinformatics: Raw data were processed with SOAPnuke, discarding reads with adapters, uncalled bases, mean Phred below 15, or no exact constant-primer or identifier match. COPE v1.2.5 was used to merge the high-quality paired reads, and each unique nucleotide sequence was defined as a clonotype. MiTCR v1.1 was used to align clonotypes to the IMGT TRBV, TRBD and TRBJ reference segments. Only V-J combinations with frequency above 0.0001, covering 99.2% of repertoires, were analysed. The TCS score was defined as F50 (clonal expansion) divided by E x V (chaos), with BLOSUM62-based TCRdist calculated between CDR3 peptides within each V-J. Welch's t-statistics and random forest reduced approximately 520 V-J features to roughly 13, which were used in a naive Bayes classifier (R e1071). In-frame beta chains were kept once TCRdb had trimmed the public reads at Q25 with fastp and called clones with MiXCR. When rows share a CDR3 protein, they turn into one entry using the most common DNA and genes. The V and J calls were determined by TCRdb, not by the authors. The sample data list 600,000 to 650,000 distinct CDR3 sequences, and roughly 16% of these were observed just once. The ten largest account for around 4% of the sample.

This clonotype was counted ten times or more. There is no known antigen for this receptor. Base qualities were left out, and no much larger clone turns up one base away. Graves' hyperthyroidism was defined as stable when no progression to ophthalmopathy occurred over 18 months of follow-up. The hyperthyroidism patients were between 18 and 65 years old and newly diagnosed, with a disease duration of less than 2 months. The study excluded patients with uncontrolled infections, other autoimmune diseases, pregnancy or lactation. Diagnoses were established on the basis of clinical symptoms, serum thyroxine and TRAb, thyroid ultrasound, and orbital computed tomography. PBMCs were separated from about 10 ml of fresh peripheral blood using Ficoll-Paque density gradient centrifugation. Total RNA was extracted using Trizol reagent, and RNA quality was assessed on an Agilent 2100 Bioanalyzer. The sample comprised blood. This clonotype was obtained from a woman aged 25 to 39 with Graves' hyperthyroidism.

The sequenced DNA: TGTGCCAGCAGCTCGGATAGAGAAGGGGAGCTGTTTTTT. It encodes CASSSDREGELFF. The chain is assembled from TRBV7-3 and TRBJ2-2, with no confident D gene call. V is reduced by 4 bases and J by 8 bases, leaving a spacing of 11 bases between them. The CDR3 numbers 13 residues from cysteine through phenylalanine. Only the CDR3 portion is preserved as DNA: 39 bases, with reading frame beginning at the first base. CDR1 SGHTA and CDR2 FQGTGA are derived from the germline V gene.